This T cell receptor beta chain was captured by sequencing in a study of cytomegalovirus exposure and HLA in healthy donors. The primer mix had 60 Vbeta and 13 Jbeta primers. Libraries were prepared by immunoSEQ multiplex PCR; TCRdb keeps only in-frame clonotypes and omits some of them. The sample records tens of thousands of clones, 55% to 70% being singletons. This sequence originates from a woman aged 50 to 65 in good health and CMV-seropositive. The specimen sequenced was PBMCs.

CDR3 region: CASSERQGDLDGYTF. The CDR3 DNA is TGTGCCAGCAGCGAAAGACAGGGCGACTTGGATGGCTACACCTTC. The V gene is TRBV9, the J gene TRBJ1-2, with 7 bases fitting TRBD1. CDR3 size: 15 residues. In germline, CDR1 is SGDLS, CDR2 YYNGEE. J gave up 6 bases and V 3 bases, and 11 bases lay outside the gene matches.